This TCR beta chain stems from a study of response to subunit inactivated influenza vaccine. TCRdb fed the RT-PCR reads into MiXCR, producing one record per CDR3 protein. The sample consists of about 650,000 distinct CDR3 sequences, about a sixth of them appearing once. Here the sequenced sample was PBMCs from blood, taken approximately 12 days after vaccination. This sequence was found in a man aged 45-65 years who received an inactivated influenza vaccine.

CDR3 sequence: CATSDPSTGDNEKLFF. The DNA of the CDR3 is TGTGCCACCAGTGATCCCTCGACAGGAGATAATGAAAAACTGTTTTTT. The chain combines TRBV24-1 with TRBJ1-4, with D perhaps matching TRBD1 (6 bases). Trimming removed 3 bases from V and 4 bases from J, with 14 bases in between. The germline V gene encodes CDR1 KGHDR and CDR2 SFDVKD. This CDR3 is built from 16 residues.